This T cell receptor beta chain was profiled in a study of brain T cells in children with intractable seizures. The method was immunoSEQ multiplex PCR; TCRdb's version includes in-frame clones alone and lacks a portion of them. The sample comprises 340,000 or so clones, over 85% of which are singletons, and 4.5% to 7% rests with the top ten. V lost 3 bases to trimming and J lost 3 bases; unmatched junction nucleotides: 1. CDR3 length: 15 amino acids. Germline-derived CDR1 and CDR2 are LNHNV and YYDKDF (reference sequence). Time point meaning: blood from clinic visit 5 months post-surgery; TSC patient then seizure free. The sequenced cases were selected for having the highest brain T cell transcript signatures. Before surgery, patients took at least one anti-epileptic drug.

The sequence was obtained from a boy younger than two with tuberous sclerosis and intractable seizures. The input for sequencing was peripheral blood, taken 5 to 6 months after surgery. This chain uses TRBV15 with TRBJ2-2; 10 positions match TRBD2. This chain's CDR3 is CATSRSGGDTGELFF. The CDR3 DNA is TGTGCCACCAGCAGGAGCGGGGGGGACACCGGGGAGCTGTTTTTT.